The clone carrying this TCR beta chain was found once. This entry comes from a study of shared clonotypes between healthy human individuals. Germline CDR1 is SGHRS and CDR2 is YFSETQ. CDR3 length: 14 amino acids. Trimming took off 0 bases at V and 10 bases at J, with 11 bases between the two ends. Using immunoSEQ multiplex PCR, the repertoire was profiled, and TCRdb retains in-frame clones only, with some absent. The table shows under 2,500,000 clones, with under 97% occurring only once. The sequence was collected from a man between 18 and 35 years old in good health. The material sequenced was naive CD4+ T cells sorted from blood. Subset given: CD45RA+ positively selected. This sequence joins TRBV5-1 and TRBJ1-6; no reliable D call. The CDR3 protein is CASSLADSRSPLHF. DNA for the CDR3: TGCGCCAGCAGCTTGGCCGATAGCCGGTCACCCCTCCACTTT.